Included here is one T cell receptor beta chain sequence, with context. Its antigen is undetermined. The source of the sample is a study of cytomegalovirus exposure and HLA in healthy donors. Notes on the study in general: The classifier, whose performance was assessed in both the original and validation cohorts, reportedly diagnosed cytomegalovirus status with high specificity and sensitivity.

13 Jbeta primers and 60 Vbeta primers were used for the PCR. Data came from immunoSEQ multiplex PCR; TCRdb stores just in-frame clones and leaves some out. Of 150,000 to 200,000 clones listed, about 75% are singletons. The CDR3 extends over 14 amino acids. Germline assignment: CDR1 LNHDA and CDR2 SQIVND (reference sequence). V lost 7 bases, J lost 5 bases, and 8 bases stayed unmatched. Material: PBMCs. This receptor was obtained from a man aged 18 to 29 in good health and CMV-seropositive. This chain uses TRBV19 with TRBJ1-1, with 9 bases fitting TRBD1. The CDR3 DNA is TGTGCCAGTATCACACCTGGGACAGGGACTGAAGCTTTCTTT. Its translation is CASITPGTGTEAFF.